This TCR beta chain comes out of a study of T-cell memory formation after mild COVID-19. TCRdb analysed the 5' RACE reads with MiXCR anew, one entry per CDR3 protein. The repertoire includes about 560,000 distinct CDR3 sequences, less than 25% of them detected once, and 8.4% sits in the top ten. Study outcomes and limitations: For contracting clones, CD4+ ones sat mainly in CM and EM, CD8+ in EMRA. Whereas later expanders leaned CD4+, clones contracting day 15 to 85 showed a balanced CD4/CD8 makeup. Detection of some responders pre-infection suggested pre-existing cross-reactive memory T cells participated.

The V and J ends lost 2 bases and 7 bases respectively, with 9 bases between them. Looked up from germline, CDR1 is MNHEY and CDR2 is SMNVEV (reference sequence). The CDR3 totals 14 residues. For this clonotype: Antigen unknown.

The V and J genes are TRBV27 and TRBJ1-6; D is possibly TRBD1 (5 bases). The clonotype comes from an adult woman who had mild COVID-19 (a few samples of this study predate the infection). Cell type and time point are not known. The sample was PBMCs or a T cell subset sorted from them (not recorded which). The DNA of the CDR3 is TGTGCCAGCAGTTTAAGGGCAGGGAATTCACCCCTCCACTTT. Translation gives CASSLRAGNSPLHF.